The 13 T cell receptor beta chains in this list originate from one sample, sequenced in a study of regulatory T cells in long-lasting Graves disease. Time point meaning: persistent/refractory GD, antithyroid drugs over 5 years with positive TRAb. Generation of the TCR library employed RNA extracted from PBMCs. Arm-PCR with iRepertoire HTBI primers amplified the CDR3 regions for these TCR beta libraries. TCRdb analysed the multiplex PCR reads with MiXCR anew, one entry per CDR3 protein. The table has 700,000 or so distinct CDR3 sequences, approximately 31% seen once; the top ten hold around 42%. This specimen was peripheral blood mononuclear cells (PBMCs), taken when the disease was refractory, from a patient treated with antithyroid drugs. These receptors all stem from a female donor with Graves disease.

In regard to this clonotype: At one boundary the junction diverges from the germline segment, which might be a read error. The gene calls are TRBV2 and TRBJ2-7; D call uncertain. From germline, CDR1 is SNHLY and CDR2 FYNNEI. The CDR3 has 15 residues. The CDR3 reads CASSQGVSSYYEQYF. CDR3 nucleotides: TGCGCCAGCAGCCAAGGCGTATCCAGTTACTACGAGCAGTACTTC.

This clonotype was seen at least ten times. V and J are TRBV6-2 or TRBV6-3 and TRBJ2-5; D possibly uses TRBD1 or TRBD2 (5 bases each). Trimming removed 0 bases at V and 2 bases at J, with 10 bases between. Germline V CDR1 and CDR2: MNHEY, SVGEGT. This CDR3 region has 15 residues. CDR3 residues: CASSYSQGGQETQYF. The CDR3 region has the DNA TGTGCCAGCAGTTACTCCCAGGGCGGGCAAGAGACCCAGTACTTC.

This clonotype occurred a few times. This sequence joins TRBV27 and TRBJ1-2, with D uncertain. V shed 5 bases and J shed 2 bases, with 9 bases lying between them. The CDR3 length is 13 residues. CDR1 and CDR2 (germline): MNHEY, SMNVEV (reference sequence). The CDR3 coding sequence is TGTGCCAGCAGTCCCGAGGCAAACTATGGCTACACCTTC. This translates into CASSPEANYGYTF.

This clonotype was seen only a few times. The CDR3 DNA sequence: TGTGCCAGCGGAAGAACAGGGGGGGGGACTGAAGCTTTCTTT. Protein: CASGRTGGGTEAFF. This rearrangement joins TRBV3-1 to TRBJ1-1; TRBD1 matches at 8 bases. Germline V gene data show CDR1 as LGHDT and CDR2 as YNNKEL (reference sequence). V gave up 8 bases and J gave up 5 bases; unmatched junction bases: 10. This CDR3 has 14 amino acids.

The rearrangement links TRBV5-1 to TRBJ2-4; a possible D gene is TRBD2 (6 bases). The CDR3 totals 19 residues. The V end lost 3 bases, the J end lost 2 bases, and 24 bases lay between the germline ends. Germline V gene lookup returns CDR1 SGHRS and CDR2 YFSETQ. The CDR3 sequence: CASSSYSSDVFLTKNIQYF. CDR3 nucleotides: TGCGCCAGCAGCTCTTATTCTAGCGACGTCTTTCTGACCAAAAACATTCAGTACTTC.

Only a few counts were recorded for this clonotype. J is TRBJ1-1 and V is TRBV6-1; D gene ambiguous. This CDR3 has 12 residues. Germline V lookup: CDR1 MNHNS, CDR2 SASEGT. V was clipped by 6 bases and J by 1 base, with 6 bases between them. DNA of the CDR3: TGTGCCAGCAGCCAGCAGAACACTGAAGCTTTCTTT. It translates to CASSQQNTEAFF.

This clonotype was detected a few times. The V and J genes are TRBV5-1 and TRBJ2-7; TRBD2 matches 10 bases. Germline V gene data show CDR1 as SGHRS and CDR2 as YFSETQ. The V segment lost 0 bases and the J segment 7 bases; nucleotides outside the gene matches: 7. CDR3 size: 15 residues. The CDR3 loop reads CASSLGAGGPSEQYF. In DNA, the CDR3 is TGCGCCAGCAGCTTGGGAGCGGGAGGGCCGAGTGAGCAGTACTTC.

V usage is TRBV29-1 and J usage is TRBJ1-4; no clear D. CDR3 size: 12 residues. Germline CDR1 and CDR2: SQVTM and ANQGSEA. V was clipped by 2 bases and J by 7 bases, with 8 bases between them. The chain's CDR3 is CSVEMGSEKLFF. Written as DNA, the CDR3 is TGCAGCGTTGAAATGGGGAGTGAAAAACTGTTTTTT.

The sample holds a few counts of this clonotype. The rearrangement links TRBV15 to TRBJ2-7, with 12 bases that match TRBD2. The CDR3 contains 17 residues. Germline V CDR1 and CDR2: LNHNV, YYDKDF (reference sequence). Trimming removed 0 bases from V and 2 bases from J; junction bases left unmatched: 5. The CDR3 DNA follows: TGTGCCACCAGCAGAGATAGGCTAGCGGGAGGGGCCTACGAGCAGTACTTC. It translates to CATSRDRLAGGAYEQYF.

The CDR3 DNA is TGTGCCAGCAGGCTAGATAGCGGGAGGGCCTCCTTCGAGCAGTTCTTC. It translates to CASRLDSGRASFEQFF. The V and J genes are TRBV6-1 and TRBJ2-1, with 11 bases that match TRBD2. Germline CDR1 reads MNHNS; CDR2 reads SASEGT. The CDR3 runs 16 residues. V lost 6 bases, J lost 10 bases, and 14 bases stayed unmatched.

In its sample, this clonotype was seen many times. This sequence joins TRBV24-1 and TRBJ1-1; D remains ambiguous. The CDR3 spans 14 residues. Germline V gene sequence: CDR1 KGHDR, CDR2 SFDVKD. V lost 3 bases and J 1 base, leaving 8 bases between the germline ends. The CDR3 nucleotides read TGTGCCACCAGTGATGCGGACGGGAACACTGAAGCTTTCTTT. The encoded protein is CATSDADGNTEAFF.

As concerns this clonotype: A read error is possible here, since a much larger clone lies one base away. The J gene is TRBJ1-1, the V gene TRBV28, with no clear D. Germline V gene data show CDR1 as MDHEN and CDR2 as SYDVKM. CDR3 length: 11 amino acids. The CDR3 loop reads CASSSLTGAFF. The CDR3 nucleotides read TGTGCCAGCAGTTCCTTGACTGGAGCTTTCTTT.

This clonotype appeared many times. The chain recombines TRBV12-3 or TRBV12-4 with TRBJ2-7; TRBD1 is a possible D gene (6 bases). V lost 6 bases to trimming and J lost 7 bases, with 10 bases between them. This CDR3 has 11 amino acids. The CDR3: CASSFGTEQYF. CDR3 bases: TGTGCCAGCAGCTTCGGGACAGAGCAGTACTTC.